Below, one T cell receptor beta chain is given with its context. Its antigen is not known. The entry originates in a study of beta chain features in type 1 diabetes. Study-level findings and limits: Researchers could not determine here whether HLA type influences TCRB rearrangement.

Trimming left V 0 bases short and J 2 bases short, with 8 bases between. The germline CDR1 and CDR2 sequences are LGHNA and YSLEER. The CDR3 consists of 14 residues. The isolated RNA, all of it, was reverse transcribed, so expressed TCRB transcripts were what got sequenced. Samples of naive, central memory and regulatory T cells yielded a mean of about 3.6 million reads. Measured with immunoSEQ multiplex PCR; TCRdb has only the in-frame clones, and not every one. This sample has around 340,000 clones, with 6.5% to 10% found just once. The source is a woman aged 18-29 years in good health. This chain connects TRBV4-3 to TRBJ2-7; D call uncertain. The sequencing sample was made of central memory CD4+ T cells from blood. The DNA of the CDR3 is TGCGCCAGCAGCCAAGACAAGGTTCCCTACGAGCAGTACTTC. This encodes CASSQDKVPYEQYF.